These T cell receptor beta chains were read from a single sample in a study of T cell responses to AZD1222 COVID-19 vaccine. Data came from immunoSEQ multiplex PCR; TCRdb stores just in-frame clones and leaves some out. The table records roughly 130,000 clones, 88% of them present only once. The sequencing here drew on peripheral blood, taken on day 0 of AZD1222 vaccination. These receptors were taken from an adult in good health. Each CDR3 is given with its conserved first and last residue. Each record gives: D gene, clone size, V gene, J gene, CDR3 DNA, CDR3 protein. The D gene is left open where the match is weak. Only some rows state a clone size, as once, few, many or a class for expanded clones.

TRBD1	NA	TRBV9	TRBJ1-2	TGTGCCAGCAGCGAGGGACAGGGGGCAGGAGGCTACACCTTC	CASSEGQGAGGYTF
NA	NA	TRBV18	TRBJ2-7	TGTGCCAGCTCACCTTACTCGGGCCCCTACGAGCAGTACTTC	CASSPYSGPYEQYF
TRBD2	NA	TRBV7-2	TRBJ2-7	TGTGCCAGCAGCTTAGGTCCTAGCGGGAGCTCCTACGAGCAGTACTTC	CASSLGPSGSSYEQYF
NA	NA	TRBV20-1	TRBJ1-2	TGCAGTGCTAGAATTGGGTATGGCTACACCTTC	CSARIGYGYTF
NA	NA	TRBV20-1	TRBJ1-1	TGCAGTGCTAGAGATGAAGAAGCTTTCTTT	CSARDEEAFF
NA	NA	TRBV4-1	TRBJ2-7	TGCGCCAGCAGCACGGGTGATGGGGAGAACCGAGAGTACGAGCAGTACTTC	CASSTGDGENREYEQYF
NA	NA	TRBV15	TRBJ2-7	TGTGCCACCAGCAGAGATAATGCTGGGGAGCAGTACTTC	CATSRDNAGEQYF
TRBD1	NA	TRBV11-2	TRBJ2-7	TGTGCCAGCAGCTTCTCGGGACAGGGGGCCTACGAGCAGTACTTC	CASSFSGQGAYEQYF
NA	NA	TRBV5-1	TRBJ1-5	TGCGCCAGCAGCTTGGACGTGGGGGCAGGGCAGCCCCAGCATTTT	CASSLDVGAGQPQHF
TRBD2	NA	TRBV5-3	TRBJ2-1	TGTGCCAGAAGCCAAGGCCGGGAGGGCCCATACAATGAGCAGTTCTTC	CARSQGREGPYNEQFF
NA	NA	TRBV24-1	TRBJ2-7	TGTGCCACCTCGGACAGTCCCTACGAGCAGTACTTC	CATSDSPYEQYF
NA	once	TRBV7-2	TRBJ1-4	TGTGCCAGCAGCTTGGCAAGGACTAATGAAAAACTGTTTTTT	CASSLARTNEKLFF
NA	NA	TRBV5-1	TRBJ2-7	TGCGCCAGCAGCTCGACCCCCATGCGATCCTACGAGCAGTACTTC	CASSSTPMRSYEQYF
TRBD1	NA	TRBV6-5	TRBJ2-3	TGTGCCAGCAATCCAGCGACAGGGTCCGCAGATACGCAGTATTTT	CASNPATGSADTQYF
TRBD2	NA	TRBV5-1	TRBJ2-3	TGCGCCAGCAGTTCGGGAGGCGGGGGCACAGATACGCAGTATTTT	CASSSGGGGTDTQYF
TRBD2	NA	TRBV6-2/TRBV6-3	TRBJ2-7	TGTGCCAGCAGTAGCGGGAGGGCTTACGAGCAGTACTTC	CASSSGRAYEQYF
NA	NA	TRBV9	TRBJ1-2	TGTGCCAGCAGCGTAACTTGGGCCTTAAACTATGGCTACACCTTC	CASSVTWALNYGYTF
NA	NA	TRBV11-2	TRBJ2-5	TGTGCCAGCAGCTTAGATCATTGGGCAGCCCAAGAGACCCAGTACTTC	CASSLDHWAAQETQYF
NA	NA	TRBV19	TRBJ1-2	TGTGCCAGTAGTACAGGACAGTCTTACACCTTC	CASSTGQSYTF
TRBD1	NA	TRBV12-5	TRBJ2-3	TGTGCTAGTGGTTCCCGGGACAGGGCAGATACGCAGTATTTT	CASGSRDRADTQYF